Below, one TCR beta chain is given with its context. CDR3 length: 17 amino acids. V gave up 4 bases and J gave up 6 bases; unmatched junction bases: 14. CDR1 and CDR2 (germline): MNHEY, SMNVEV (reference sequence). These data are taken from a study of blood T cell repertoires in COVID-19. Study-level information: The United States, Italy and Spain were the sources of the acute and convalescent COVID-19 samples. Sample material is recorded as cDNA or gDNA derived from T cells, B-cell-depleted T cells, or PBMCs.

Methods used by the authors: Cell counts per sample came from amplifying reference gene primers. Data came from immunoSEQ multiplex PCR; TCRdb stores just in-frame clones and leaves some out. V and J calls plus clone size are reproduced from that table; the DNA served to infer D and trimming. The repertoire includes 50,000 to 65,000 clones, over 75% of them detected once, and approximately 3% sits in the top ten. The gene calls are TRBV27 and TRBJ2-1, with TRBD2 matching over 8 bases. This receptor was obtained from a man in his forties or fifties with active COVID-19. Sequencing used peripheral blood. The CDR3 DNA follows: TGTGCCAGCAGTTCCCGACCGCTCGGGAGGGCCTCCAATGAGCAGTTCTTC. Translated, it gives CASSSRPLGRASNEQFF.